This TCR beta chain stems from a study of cytomegalovirus exposure and HLA in healthy donors. 60 Vbeta and 13 Jbeta primers were used in PCR. Sequencing used immunoSEQ multiplex PCR; TCRdb keeps in-frame clones, though not all of them. Among about 92,000 clones listed, approximately 84% were seen once. Sequencing input: PBMCs. This TCR came from a woman younger than 30 in good health and CMV-seropositive.

CDR3 bases: TGTGCCAGCAGCTGGACTAGCGGGGGGAGCTCCTACAATGAGCAGTTCTTC. Translating gives CASSWTSGGSSYNEQFF. The chain combines TRBV2 with TRBJ2-1; 14 bases map to TRBD2. Unmatched junction bases numbered 4, after V lost 6 bases and J lost 0 bases. Germline V gene data show CDR1 as SNHLY and CDR2 as FYNNEI. There are 17 residues in the CDR3. The variable domain in full, with the rest retrieved from reference TRBV2 and TRBJ2-1, is EPEVTQTPSHQVTQMGQEVILRCVPISNHLYFYWYRQILGQKVEFLVSFYNNEISEKSEIFDDQFSVERPDGSNFTLKIRSTKLEDSAMYFCASSWTSGGSSYNEQFFGPGTRLTVL.